Described below is a single TCR beta chain sequence and its context. The data are from a study of blood T cell repertoires in COVID-19. In the study overall: COVID-19 samples, acute and convalescent, were from the United States, Italy and Spain. Sources were T cells, B-cell-depleted T cells, or PBMCs; the material itself was cDNA or gDNA.

Authors' analysis steps: Amplified reference gene primers provided the basis for estimating nucleated cell counts. Clones were read by immunoSEQ multiplex PCR, and TCRdb kept only the in-frame ones, dropping some. D and trimming were read from the DNA, whereas the V and J calls and clone size are those reported in that table. Counted here are some 150,000 clones, around 81% occurring once; the ten biggest clones make up about 8.4%. Material: peripheral blood. This receptor was obtained from an older woman with active or convalescent COVID-19.

The CDR3 reads CATRGRDSLSSYNSPLHF. The CDR3 nucleotides are TGTGCCACCCGAGGAAGGGACTCACTGAGCTCCTATAATTCACCCCTCCACTTT. The V call is TRBV27, the J call TRBJ1-6, with a tentative D call TRBD1 (5 bases). The CDR3 loop spans 18 amino acids. Germline-derived CDR1 and CDR2 are MNHEY and SMNVEV (reference sequence). Trimming removed 10 bases from V and 0 bases from J, with 22 bases in between.